A selection of T cell receptor beta chains follows, all from one sample in a study of cytomegalovirus exposure and HLA in healthy donors. Measured with immunoSEQ multiplex PCR; TCRdb has only the in-frame clones, and not every one. Of 180,000 or so clones in the sample, roughly 9.5% are singletons; the top ten hold 1% to 1.5%. The sample was PBMCs. The receptors originated from a woman aged 25 to 39 in good health and CMV-seropositive. Both conserved end residues are part of each CDR3. Fields, in order: V gene, D gene, J gene, clone size, CDR3 DNA, CDR3 protein. D genes are given only for firm matches. A row's size may be missing; if present it is once, few, many or a size class.

>TRBV5-1|-|TRBJ2-2|few
TGCGCCAGCAGCTTCGGACTGACTGGCACCGGGGAGCTGTTTTTT
CASSFGLTGTGELFF
>TRBV2|-|TRBJ2-1|few
TGTGCCAGCAAGCCCGAGGGTAATGAGCAGTTCTTC
CASKPEGNEQFF
>TRBV19|-|TRBJ2-2|-
TGTGCCAGTACACAGGGCAGTCCGAACACCGGGGAGCTGTTTTTT
CASTQGSPNTGELFF
>TRBV10-2|-|TRBJ2-7|-
TGCGCCAGCAGTGAGGCTCAGGTTTCCTACGAGCAGTACTTC
CASSEAQVSYEQYF
>TRBV7-2|TRBD2|TRBJ2-5|few
TGTGCCAGCAGCCCTTGGACTAGCGGGAATAGCGAGACCCAGTACTTC
CASSPWTSGNSETQYF
>TRBV10-2|TRBD1|TRBJ1-5|few
TGCGCCAGCAGTGGGGACAGGAGCAATCAGCCCCAGCATTTT
CASSGDRSNQPQHF
>TRBV6-5|-|TRBJ1-1|few
TGTGCCAGCAGTTACTCCACAATGAACACTGAAGCTTTCTTT
CASSYSTMNTEAFF
>TRBV5-8|TRBD1|TRBJ2-7|-
TGTGCCAGCAGCCCTAAAGAAGGGACAGGGTGGTTCTACGAGCAGTACTTC
CASSPKEGTGWFYEQYF
>TRBV6-1|-|TRBJ1-1|few
TGTGCCAGCAGCGGGGGGCCGCTTGTTGAAGCTTTCTTT
CASSGGPLVEAFF
>TRBV5-4|TRBD2|TRBJ2-7|-
TGTGCCAGCAGCAACGGGAGGGCTTCCTACGAGCAGTACTTC
CASSNGRASYEQYF
>TRBV25-1|-|TRBJ2-7|few
TGTGCCAGCAGTGGCTACTACGAGCAGTACTTC
CASSGYYEQYF
>TRBV29-1|-|TRBJ2-7|-
TGCAGCGCGGCGGGCTACGAGCAGTACTTC
CSAAGYEQYF